The clone carrying this T cell receptor (beta chain) was picked up one time. Measured with immunoSEQ multiplex PCR; TCRdb has only the in-frame clones, and not every one. The sample lists over 100,000 clones; about nine tenths were seen once. This sample is drawn from a study of control samples from healthy donors and cancer patients. CDR3 length: 16 amino acids. Germline trimming cut 4 bases from V and 2 bases from J; bases unmatched to any gene: 8. Germline V gene data show CDR1 as SGHNT and CDR2 as YENEEA. The chain couples TRBV11-3 to TRBJ2-1, with TRBD2 matching over 7 bases. The source is a man aged 35 to 55 in good health. Sequenced sample: blood. DNA for the CDR3: TGTGCCAGCAGCTCTCCGTTGGGGGGGACCTACAATGAGCAGTTCTTC. Amino acid sequence: CASSSPLGGTYNEQFF.